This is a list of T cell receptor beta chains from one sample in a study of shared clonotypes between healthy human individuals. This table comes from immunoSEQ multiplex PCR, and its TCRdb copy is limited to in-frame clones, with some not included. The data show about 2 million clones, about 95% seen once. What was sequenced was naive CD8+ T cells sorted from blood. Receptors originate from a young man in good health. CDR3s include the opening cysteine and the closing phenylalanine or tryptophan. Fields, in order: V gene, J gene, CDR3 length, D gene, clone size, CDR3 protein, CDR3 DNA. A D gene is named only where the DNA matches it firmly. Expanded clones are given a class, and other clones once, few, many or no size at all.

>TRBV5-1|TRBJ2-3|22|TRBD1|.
CASSFPGTGTANSAQALNTQYF
TGCGCCAGCAGCTTTCCCGGGACAGGGACCGCCAATTCCGCGCAGGCCCTTAATACGCAGTATTTT
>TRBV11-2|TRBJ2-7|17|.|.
CASSLFSDPPISYEQYF
TGTGCCAGCAGCTTATTTAGCGACCCACCTATCTCCTACGAGCAGTACTTC
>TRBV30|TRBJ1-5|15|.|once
CAWTPGGSSNQPQHF
TGTGCCTGGACCCCGGGAGGCAGCAGCAATCAGCCCCAGCATTTT
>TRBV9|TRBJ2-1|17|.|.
CASSVGGGTGAYNEQFF
TGTGCCAGCAGCGTAGGCGGGGGGACAGGAGCCTACAATGAGCAGTTCTTC
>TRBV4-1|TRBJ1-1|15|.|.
CASSQGEGAGTEAFF
TGCGCCAGCAGCCAAGGGGAAGGGGCTGGCACTGAAGCTTTCTTT
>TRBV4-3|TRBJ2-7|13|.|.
CASSQELFYEQYF
TGCGCCAGCAGCCAAGAGCTCTTCTACGAGCAGTACTTC
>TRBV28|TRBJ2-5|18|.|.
CASRPFGRLSGLGETQYF
TGTGCCAGCAGACCTTTTGGAAGATTGTCTGGGTTGGGAGAGACCCAGTACTTC
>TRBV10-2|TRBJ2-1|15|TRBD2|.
CASRVSGASYNEQFF
TGCGCCAGCAGAGTGAGCGGGGCATCCTACAATGAGCAGTTCTTC
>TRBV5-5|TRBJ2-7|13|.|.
CASSLYGDYEQYF
TGTGCCAGCAGCTTGTACGGAGACTACGAGCAGTACTTC
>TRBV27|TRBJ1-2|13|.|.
CASSLNSNYGYTF
TGTGCCAGCAGTTTGAACTCTAACTATGGCTACACCTTC
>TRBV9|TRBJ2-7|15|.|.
CASSVDEAGTYEQYF
TGTGCCAGCAGCGTAGACGAGGCAGGCACTTACGAGCAGTACTTC
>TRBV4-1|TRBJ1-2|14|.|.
CASSQARGNYGYTF
TGCGCCAGCAGCCAAGCCAGGGGAAACTATGGCTACACCTTC
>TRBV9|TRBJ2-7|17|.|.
CASSVERMPYFSYEQYF
TGTGCCAGCAGCGTAGAGCGGATGCCGTACTTCTCCTACGAGCAGTACTTC
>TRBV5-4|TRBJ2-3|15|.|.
CASSPQGGLADTQYF
TGTGCCAGCAGCCCCCAGGGGGGACTCGCCGATACGCAGTATTTT
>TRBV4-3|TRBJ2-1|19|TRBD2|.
CASSQDPGGVAGENNEQFF
TGCGCCAGCAGCCAAGACCCCGGGGGTGTAGCGGGAGAAAACAATGAGCAGTTCTTC
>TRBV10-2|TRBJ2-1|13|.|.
CASSPSLGDEQFF
TGCGCCAGCAGTCCTTCACTTGGAGATGAGCAGTTCTTC
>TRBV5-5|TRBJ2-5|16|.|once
CASSFSGERAQETQYF
TGTGCCAGCAGCTTCTCAGGGGAGAGGGCCCAAGAGACCCAGTACTTC
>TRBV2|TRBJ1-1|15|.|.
CASTYPMGGGTEAFF
TGTGCCAGCACTTACCCAATGGGAGGGGGCACTGAAGCTTTCTTT
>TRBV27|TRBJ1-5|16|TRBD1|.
CASSSSTGEWTQPQHF
TGTGCCAGCAGTTCCTCGACAGGGGAGTGGACTCAGCCCCAGCATTTT
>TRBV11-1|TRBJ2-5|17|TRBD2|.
CASIQKGSLGRGGTQYF
TGTGCCAGCATCCAAAAGGGTAGTTTGGGTCGCGGGGGGACCCAGTACTTC
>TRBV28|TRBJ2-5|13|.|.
CASSLWGKETQYF
TGTGCCAGCAGTTTGTGGGGGAAAGAGACCCAGTACTTC
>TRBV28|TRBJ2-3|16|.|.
CASSPQGGSSTDTQYF
TGTGCCAGCAGTCCCCAGGGGGGGTCTAGCACAGATACGCAGTATTTT
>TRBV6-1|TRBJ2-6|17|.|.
CASSEEDRLRRANVLTF
TGTGCCAGCAGCGAAGAGGACAGACTAAGGAGGGCCAACGTCCTGACTTTC
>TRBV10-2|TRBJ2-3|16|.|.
CASSESHSLDADTQYF
TGCGCCAGCAGTGAGTCCCACTCACTGGACGCAGATACGCAGTATTTT
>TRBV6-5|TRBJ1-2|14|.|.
CASSPTGEGGGYTF
TGTGCCAGCAGCCCAACGGGTGAGGGGGGAGGCTACACCTTC
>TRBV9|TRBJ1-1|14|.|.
CASSPRGGAAEAFF
TGTGCCAGCAGCCCCCGTGGGGGGGCAGCTGAAGCTTTCTTT
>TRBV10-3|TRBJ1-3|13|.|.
CAISIQGGNTIYF
TGTGCCATCAGTATACAGGGTGGGAACACCATATATTTT
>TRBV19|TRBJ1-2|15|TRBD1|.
CASSIEGQGEYGYTF
TGTGCCAGTAGTATTGAGGGACAGGGCGAGTATGGCTACACCTTC
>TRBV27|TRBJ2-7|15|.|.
CASTPGGESSYEQYF
TGTGCCAGCACCCCCGGAGGGGAAAGCTCCTACGAGCAGTACTTC
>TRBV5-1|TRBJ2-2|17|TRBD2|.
CASSLALAGGNTGELFF
TGCGCCAGCAGCTTGGCCTTAGCGGGGGGCAACACCGGGGAGCTGTTTTTT
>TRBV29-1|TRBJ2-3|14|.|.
CSVEGAGDTDTQYF
TGCAGCGTTGAAGGGGCAGGGGACACAGATACGCAGTATTTT
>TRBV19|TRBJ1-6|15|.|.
CASSIGGFTNSPLHF
TGTGCCAGTAGTATTGGGGGGTTCACTAATTCACCCCTCCACTTT
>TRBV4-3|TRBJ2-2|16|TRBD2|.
CASSPEGTSATGELFF
TGCGCCAGCAGCCCAGAGGGGACTAGCGCGACCGGGGAGCTGTTTTTT
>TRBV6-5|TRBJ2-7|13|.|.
CASRAGLPYEQYF
TGTGCCAGCAGGGCAGGGCTCCCCTACGAGCAGTACTTC
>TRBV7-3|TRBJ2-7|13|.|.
CASSFDGNYEQYF
TGTGCCAGCAGCTTTGATGGGAACTACGAGCAGTACTTC
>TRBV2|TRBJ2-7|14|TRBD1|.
CASRDGTGFYEQYF
TGTGCCAGCAGGGACGGGACAGGGTTCTACGAGCAGTACTTC
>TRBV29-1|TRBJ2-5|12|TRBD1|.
CSGRDREETQYF
TGCAGCGGTAGGGACAGGGAAGAGACCCAGTACTTC
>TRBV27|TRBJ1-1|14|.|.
CASERGRVNTEAFF
TGTGCCAGCGAGCGAGGCAGGGTGAACACTGAAGCTTTCTTT
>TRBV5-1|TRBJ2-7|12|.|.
CASSLGVYEQYF
TGCGCCAGCAGCTTGGGAGTCTACGAGCAGTACTTC
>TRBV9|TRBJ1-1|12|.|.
CASSVEGREAFF
TGTGCCAGCAGCGTAGAGGGCAGGGAAGCTTTCTTT
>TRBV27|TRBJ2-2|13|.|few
CASSFQNTGELFF
TGTGCCAGCAGTTTCCAGAACACCGGGGAGCTGTTTTTT
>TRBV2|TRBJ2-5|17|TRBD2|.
CASSAGLAGEGGKTQYF
TGTGCCAGCAGTGCGGGACTAGCGGGAGAGGGCGGAAAGACCCAGTACTTC
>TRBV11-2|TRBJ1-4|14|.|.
CASSPGESGEKLFF
TGTGCCAGCAGCCCAGGGGAAAGTGGTGAAAAACTGTTTTTT
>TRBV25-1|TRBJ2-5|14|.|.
CASSEHIPEETQYF
TGTGCCAGCAGTGAACACATCCCGGAAGAGACCCAGTACTTC
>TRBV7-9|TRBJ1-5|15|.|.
CASSLAGYSNQPQHF
TGTGCCAGCAGCTTAGCAGGGTATAGCAATCAGCCCCAGCATTTT
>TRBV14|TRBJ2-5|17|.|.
CASSQGPTGSILETQYF
TGTGCCAGCAGCCAAGGTCCAACGGGATCCATTCTAGAGACCCAGTACTTC
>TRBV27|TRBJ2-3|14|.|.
CASSLRGATDTQYF
TGTGCCAGCAGTCTCCGGGGGGCCACAGATACGCAGTATTTT
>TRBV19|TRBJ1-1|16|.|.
CASSNIGADLNTEAFF
TGTGCCAGTAGTAATATAGGGGCCGACTTGAACACTGAAGCTTTCTTT
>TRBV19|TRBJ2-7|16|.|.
CASSILFAARSYEQYF
TGTGCCAGTAGTATTCTGTTCGCCGCCCGATCCTACGAGCAGTACTTC
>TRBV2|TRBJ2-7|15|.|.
CASSEIVGLSWKQYF
TGTGCCAGCAGTGAAATCGTTGGACTCTCCTGGAAGCAGTACTTC
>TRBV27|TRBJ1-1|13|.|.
CASSLASWAEAFF
TGTGCCAGCAGTTTGGCTAGTTGGGCTGAAGCTTTCTTT
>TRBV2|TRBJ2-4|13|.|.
CASSRGGPNIQYF
TGTGCCAGCAGCCGAGGAGGACCTAACATTCAGTACTTC
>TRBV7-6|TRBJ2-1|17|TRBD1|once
CASSSHGTGGFYNEQFF
TGTGCCAGCAGCTCTCACGGGACAGGGGGGTTCTACAATGAGCAGTTCTTC
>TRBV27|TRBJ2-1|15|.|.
CASSLGAGRPNEQFF
TGTGCCAGCAGTTTAGGGGCAGGGAGACCCAATGAGCAGTTCTTC
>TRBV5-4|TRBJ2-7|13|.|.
CASSLGGGYEQYF
TGTGCCAGCAGCTTGGGGGGCGGCTACGAGCAGTACTTC
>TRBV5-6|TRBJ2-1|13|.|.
CASSLIRDNEQFF
TGTGCCAGCAGCTTAATCCGAGACAATGAGCAGTTCTTC
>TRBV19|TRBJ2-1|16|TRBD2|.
CASSTPQVSGNNEQFF
TGTGCCAGTAGTACGCCCCAAGTTAGCGGGAACAATGAGCAGTTCTTC
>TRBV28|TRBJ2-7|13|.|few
CASSLGQGYEQYF
TGTGCCAGCAGTTTAGGGCAGGGCTACGAGCAGTACTTC
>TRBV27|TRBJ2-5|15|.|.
CASSLYPQLQETQYF
TGTGCCAGCAGTTTGTATCCCCAACTTCAAGAGACCCAGTACTTC